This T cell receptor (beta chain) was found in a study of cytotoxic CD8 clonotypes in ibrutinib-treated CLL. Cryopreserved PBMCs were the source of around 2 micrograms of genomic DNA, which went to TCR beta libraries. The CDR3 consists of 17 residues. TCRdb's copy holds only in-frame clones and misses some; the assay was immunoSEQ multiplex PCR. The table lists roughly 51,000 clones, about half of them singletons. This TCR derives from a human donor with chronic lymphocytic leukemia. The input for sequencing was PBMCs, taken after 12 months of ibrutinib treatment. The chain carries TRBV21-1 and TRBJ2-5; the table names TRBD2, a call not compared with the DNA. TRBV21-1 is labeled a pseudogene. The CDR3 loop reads CASRILPGLLEEETQYF. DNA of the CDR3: TGTGCCAGCAGGATCCTTCCCGGACTTTTGGAGGAAGAGACCCAGTACTTC.